This passage covers 19 T cell receptor beta chains from one sample sequenced in a study of shared T cell receptors in the human thymus. Assay used: immunoSEQ multiplex PCR; TCRdb lists only in-frame clones, some missing. The sample contains about 660,000 clones, more than 75% of which appear only once. This same sample was also taken into another study, of human thymus T cells.

What was sequenced was thymocytes. These receptors were collected from a boy under three years old with a congenital heart defect.

The chain is built from TRBV12-5 and TRBJ1-5, with 8 bases identical to TRBD1. The trim removed 6 bases at V and 9 bases at J, leaving 13 bases unmatched. Germline CDR1 LGHNT, CDR2 FRNRAP. The CDR3 has 15 residues. DNA for the CDR3: TGTGCTAGTGGCTCGGACAGGGCGCGAGCGGGGCCCCAGCATTTT. Translated, it gives CASGSDRARAGPQHF. Based on the CDR3 plus reference TRBV12-5 and TRBJ1-5, the full variable domain is DARVTQTPRHKVTEMGQEVTMRCQPILGHNTVFWYRQTMMQGLELLAYFRNRAPLDDSGMPKDRFSAEMPDATLATLKIQPSEPRDSAVYFCASGSDRARAGPQHFGDGTRLSIL.

Concerning this clone itself: Within the sample, other DNA sequences also encode this same CDR3. The rearrangement links TRBV2 to TRBJ2-3; D not certain. Germline assignment: CDR1 SNHLY and CDR2 FYNNEI. The CDR3 loop spans 11 amino acids. V lost 6 bases, J lost 2 bases, and 3 bases lay in between. The CDR3 region is CASSYTDTQYF. The CDR3 DNA is TGTGCCAGCAGCTACACAGATACGCAGTATTTT.

This clone has a single count. This sequence joins TRBV12-5 and TRBJ2-1, with TRBD2 identical over 12 bases. After removal of 5 bases from V and 6 bases from J, the junction contained 8 bases not matched to a gene. Germline CDR1 and CDR2: LGHNT and FRNRAP. The length of the CDR3 is 16 residues. CDR3 region: CASGNILAGGPNEQFF. In DNA form, the CDR3 reads TGTGCTAGTGGTAACATCCTAGCGGGAGGGCCCAATGAGCAGTTCTTC.

The chain is built from TRBV7-9 and TRBJ1-3; D is unresolved. Germline V lookup: CDR1 SEHNR, CDR2 FQNEAQ (reference sequence). The CDR3 is 16 amino acids. V lost 4 bases, J lost 4 bases, and 17 bases lay in between. In nucleotides, the CDR3 is TGTGCCAGCAGCTCTAGGCCACCCCAACCGGGAAACACCATATATTTT. Translated: CASSSRPPQPGNTIYF.

This chain uses TRBV19 with TRBJ2-5; 7 bases line up with TRBD1. From germline, CDR1 is LNHDA and CDR2 SQIVND (reference sequence). V was pared by 4 bases and J by 3 bases, with 2 bases of the junction left unmatched. The CDR3 loop spans 13 amino acids. The CDR3 loop reads CASSTGTEETQYF. The CDR3 DNA sequence: TGTGCCAGTAGTACAGGGACAGAAGAGACCCAGTACTTC.

V is TRBV28 and J is TRBJ2-3, with a weak D call TRBD1 (6 bases). Between the trimmed V and J ends, which lost 2 bases and 3 bases, there was a span of 12 bases. The germline V gene has CDR1 MDHEN and CDR2 SYDVKM. The CDR3 extends over 15 amino acids. This CDR3 reads CASSLQTTGTDTQYF. CDR3 DNA: TGTGCCAGCAGTTTACAAACCACAGGGACAGATACGCAGTATTTT.

The chain uses TRBV9 and TRBJ2-3, with a weak D call TRBD1 (8 bases). The ends were cut back, 6 bases at V and 3 bases at J, with 17 bases in the middle. The germline CDR1 and CDR2 sequences are SGDLS and YYNGEE. The CDR3 is made up of 15 amino acids. The CDR3 DNA reads TGTGCCAGCACCACAGGGGGAGGGGTTACAGATACGCAGTATTTT. Translation gives CASTTGGGVTDTQYF.

The chain is built from TRBV6-5 and TRBJ2-5; 7 bases line up with TRBD1. Germline lookup yields CDR1 MNHEY and CDR2 SVGAGI. The J segment lost 3 bases and the V segment lost 8 bases, leaving 12 bases of the junction unmatched. This CDR3 is built from 15 residues. This chain's CDR3 is CASGSPRDRKETQYF. CDR3 nucleotides: TGTGCCAGCGGAAGCCCCCGGGACAGAAAAGAGACCCAGTACTTC.

The rearrangement links TRBV7-2 to TRBJ2-6; 7 bases match TRBD2. V trimming: 0 bases; J trimming: 4 bases; junction bases outside the gene matches: 6. Germline V gives CDR1 SGHTA, CDR2 FQGNSA. The CDR3 length is 17 residues. The CDR3 sequence: CASSLAGGPRGANVLTF. Here the CDR3 DNA reads TGTGCCAGCAGCTTAGCGGGAGGGCCGAGGGGGGCCAACGTCCTGACTTTC.

The V call is TRBV28, the J call TRBJ2-7, with D perhaps matching TRBD2 (7 bases). Germline CDR1 reads MDHEN; CDR2 reads SYDVKM. The CDR3 totals 13 residues. V lost 11 bases and J lost 4, with 18 bases in between. The CDR3 nucleotides are TGTGCCGCGGTGGGGGGGCATCATTACGAGCAGTACTTC. It is translated as CAAVGGHHYEQYF.

The V call is TRBV7-6, the J call TRBJ2-5; possible D gene TRBD1, 5 bases. The CDR3 extends over 15 amino acids. Trimming cost V 2 bases and J 3 bases, with 13 bases left between them. Germline V gene sequence: CDR1 SGHVS, CDR2 FNYEAQ. The chain's CDR3 is CASSLHPGSEETQYF. CDR3 coding DNA: TGTGCCAGCAGCTTACACCCAGGGTCGGAAGAGACCCAGTACTTC.

The chain uses TRBV7-9 and TRBJ1-5, with 8 bases matching TRBD1. Germline loops: CDR1 SEHNR, CDR2 FQNEAQ (reference sequence). The CDR3 totals 15 residues. V dropped 4 bases and J dropped 7; count of bases not matched to a gene: 9. The CDR3 region is CASSSSDREDQPQHF. CDR3 in DNA: TGTGCCAGCAGCTCCTCGGACAGGGAGGACCAGCCCCAGCATTTT.

The chain carries TRBV7-2 and TRBJ2-7, with 9 bases lining up with TRBD2. This CDR3 region has 14 residues. Germline V gene sequence: CDR1 SGHTA, CDR2 FQGNSA. Germline trimming cut 5 bases from V and 2 bases from J; bases unmatched to any gene: 4. The CDR3 is CASSLGLATYEQYF. Written as DNA, the CDR3 is TGTGCCAGCAGCCTCGGACTAGCGACCTACGAGCAGTACTTC. The full variable domain, rest sourced from reference TRBV7-2 and TRBJ2-7, is GAGVSQSPSNKVTEKGKDVELRCDPISGHTALYWYRQSLGQGLEFLIYFQGNSAPDKSGLPSDRFSAERTGGSVSTLTIQRTQQEDSAVYLCASSLGLATYEQYFGPGTRLTVT.

The V gene is TRBV28, the J gene TRBJ2-5; D possibly corresponds to TRBD2 (6 bases). CDR1 and CDR2 (germline): MDHEN, SYDVKM. The CDR3 has 16 amino acids. The germline V and J ends were trimmed by 4 bases and 5 bases, with 20 bases remaining between them. The CDR3 nucleotides read TGTGCCAGCAGTTCCCCTCTAGCGCCCGGTCGGGAGACCCAGTACTTC. Translation gives CASSSPLAPGRETQYF.

The chain combines TRBV9 with TRBJ2-1, with 7 positions matching TRBD2. J was trimmed by 0 bases and V by 3 bases; bases with no gene match: 6. Looked up from germline, CDR1 is SGDLS and CDR2 is YYNGEE. The CDR3 has 16 amino acids. The CDR3 here is CASSAIAGSSYNEQFF. CDR3 sequence (DNA): TGTGCCAGCAGCGCCATAGCGGGTAGCTCCTACAATGAGCAGTTCTTC.

The chain is built from TRBV30 and TRBJ1-1, with 9 bases aligning to TRBD1. Germline trimming cut 2 bases from V and 0 bases from J; bases unmatched to any gene: 4. The CDR3 covers 15 residues. Germline V gene lookup returns CDR1 GTSNPN and CDR2 SVGIG (reference sequence). The DNA of the CDR3 is TGTGCCTGGAGTACCACAGGGGGCATGAACACTGAAGCTTTCTTT. As protein: CAWSTTGGMNTEAFF.

The rearrangement joins TRBV29-1 to TRBJ2-4; D is possibly TRBD1 (6 bases). From germline, CDR1 is SQVTM and CDR2 ANQGSEA. V lost 6 bases and J lost 6, with 12 bases in between. CDR3 length: 12 residues. The CDR3 DNA reads TGCAGCGTAAACAGGGATGTAAACATTCAGTACTTC. Amino acids: CSVNRDVNIQYF.

V and J are TRBV5-1 and TRBJ2-3; the D gene is possibly TRBD2 (6 bases). Germline values: CDR1 SGHRS, CDR2 YFSETQ. This CDR3 is built from 16 residues. Trimming shortened V by 4 bases and J by 0 bases, and 15 bases separated the two germline ends. The CDR3 region has the DNA TGCGCCAGCAGCGCTACTAGCAGTTCTAGCACAGATACGCAGTATTTT. This translates into CASSATSSSSTDTQYF.

The genes are TRBV7-9 and TRBJ2-1; maybe TRBD2 (5 bases). The CDR3 consists of 16 residues. The germline V gene encodes CDR1 SEHNR and CDR2 FQNEAQ (reference sequence). The V end was cut by 0 bases, the J end by 8 bases, with 17 bases between. DNA for the CDR3: TGTGCCAGCAGCTTAGCAGACTATTTCCCCTCCCATGAGCAGTTCTTC. Protein sequence: CASSLADYFPSHEQFF.